Following are 2 T cell receptor beta chains from one sample sequenced in a study of cytomegalovirus exposure and HLA in healthy donors. The study ran its PCR with 60 Vbeta and 13 Jbeta primers. Some clones are missing from TCRdb's copy, which holds only in-frame ones; the method was immunoSEQ multiplex PCR. The table includes about 140,000 clones, about 80% detected once. Specimen: PBMCs. All receptors derive from a middle-aged man in good health and CMV-seropositive.

DNA for the CDR3: TGTGCCAGCAGTCCCGTCTGGGACACTGACTCCTACGAGCAGTACTTC. Residues: CASSPVWDTDSYEQYF. V gene TRBV28 combines with J gene TRBJ2-5; maybe TRBD1 (6 bases). TRBJ2-7 explains the end of the DNA better; the J call may be wrong. The CDR3 is 16 residues long. Germline-derived CDR1 and CDR2 are MDHEN and SYDVKM.

CDR3 residues: CASSLPGTSGPLGETQYF. CDR3 in DNA: TGTGCCAGCAGCCTCCCCGGGACTAGCGGTCCTCTCGGGGAGACCCAGTACTTC. The chain couples TRBV2 to TRBJ2-5; 11 nucleotides align to TRBD2. The CDR3 sequence is 18 residues long. V was clipped by 6 bases and J by 5 bases; unmatched bases: 17. Germline CDR1 and CDR2: SNHLY and FYNNEI.